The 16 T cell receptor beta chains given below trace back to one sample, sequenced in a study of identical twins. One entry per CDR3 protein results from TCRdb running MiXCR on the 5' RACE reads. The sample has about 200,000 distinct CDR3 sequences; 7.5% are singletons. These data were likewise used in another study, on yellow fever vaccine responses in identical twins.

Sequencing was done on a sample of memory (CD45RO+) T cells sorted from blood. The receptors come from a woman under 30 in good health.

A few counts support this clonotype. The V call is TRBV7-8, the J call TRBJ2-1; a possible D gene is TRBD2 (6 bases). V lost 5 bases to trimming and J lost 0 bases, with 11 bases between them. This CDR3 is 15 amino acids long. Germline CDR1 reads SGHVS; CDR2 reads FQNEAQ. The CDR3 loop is CASSQAEGSYNEQFF. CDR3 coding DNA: TGTGCCAGCAGCCAAGCGGAGGGCTCCTACAATGAGCAGTTCTTC.

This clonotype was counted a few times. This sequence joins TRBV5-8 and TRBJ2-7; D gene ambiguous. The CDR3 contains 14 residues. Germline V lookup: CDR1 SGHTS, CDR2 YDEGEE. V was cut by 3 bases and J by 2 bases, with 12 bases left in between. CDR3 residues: CASSYGRQPYEQYF. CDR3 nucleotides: TGTGCCAGCAGCTATGGCAGGCAGCCCTACGAGCAGTACTTC.

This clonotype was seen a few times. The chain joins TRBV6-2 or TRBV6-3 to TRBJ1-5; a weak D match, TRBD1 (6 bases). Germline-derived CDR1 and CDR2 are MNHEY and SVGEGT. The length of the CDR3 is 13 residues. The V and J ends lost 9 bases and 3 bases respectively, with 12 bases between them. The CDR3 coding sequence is TGTGCCAGTCGCAGGGGAACCAATCAGCCCCAGCATTTT. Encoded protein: CASRRGTNQPQHF.

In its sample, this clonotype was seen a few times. The CDR3 DNA reads TGTGCCAGCAGCTTTGGGGCAGGGCTGTCTTGGAAAGACACTGAAGCTTTCTTT. Its protein is CASSFGAGLSWKDTEAFF. The chain couples TRBV11-1 to TRBJ1-1, with D possibly being TRBD1 (5 bases). Germline values: CDR1 SGHAT, CDR2 FQDESV (reference sequence). With 3 bases removed from V and 3 bases from J, the gap between germline ends came to 23 bases. The CDR3 contains 18 residues.

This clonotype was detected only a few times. CDR3 loop: CASSPRSGYDTQYF. The CDR3 nucleotides are TGTGCCAGCAGCCCCAGGAGTGGGTACGATACGCAGTATTTT. This chain connects TRBV14 to TRBJ2-3, with no clear D. Per germline, CDR1 SGHDN and CDR2 FVKESK. V was shortened by 4 bases and J by 6 bases, with 14 bases between the two germline ends. CDR3 size: 14 residues.

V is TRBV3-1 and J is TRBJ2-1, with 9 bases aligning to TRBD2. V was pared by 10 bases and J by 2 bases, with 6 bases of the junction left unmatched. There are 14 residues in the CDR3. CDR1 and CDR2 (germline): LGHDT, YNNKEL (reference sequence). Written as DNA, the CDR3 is TGTGCCACCCGGCGGGAGGGGGCCTACAATGAGCAGTTCTTC. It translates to CATRREGAYNEQFF.

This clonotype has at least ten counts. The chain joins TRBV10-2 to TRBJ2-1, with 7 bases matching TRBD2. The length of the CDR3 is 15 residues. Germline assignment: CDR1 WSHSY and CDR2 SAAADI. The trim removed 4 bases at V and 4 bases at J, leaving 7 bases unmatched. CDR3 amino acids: CASSGLAGVYNEQFF. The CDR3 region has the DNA TGCGCCAGCAGTGGCCTGGCGGGAGTGTACAATGAGCAGTTCTTC.

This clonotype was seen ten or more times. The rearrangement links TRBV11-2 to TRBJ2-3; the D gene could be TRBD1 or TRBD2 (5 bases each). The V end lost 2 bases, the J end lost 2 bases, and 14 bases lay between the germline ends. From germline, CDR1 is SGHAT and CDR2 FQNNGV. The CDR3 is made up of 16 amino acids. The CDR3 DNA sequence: TGTGCCAGCAGCTTACACCGGGACGCTTCCACAGATACGCAGTATTTT. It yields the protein CASSLHRDASTDTQYF.

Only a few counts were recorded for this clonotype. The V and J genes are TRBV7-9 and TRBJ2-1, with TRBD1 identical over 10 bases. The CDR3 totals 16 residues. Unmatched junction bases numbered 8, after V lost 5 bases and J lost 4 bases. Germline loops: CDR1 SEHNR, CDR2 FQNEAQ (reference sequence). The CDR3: CASSPRQGAVYNEQFF. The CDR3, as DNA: TGTGCCAGCAGCCCCCGACAGGGGGCGGTTTACAATGAGCAGTTCTTC.

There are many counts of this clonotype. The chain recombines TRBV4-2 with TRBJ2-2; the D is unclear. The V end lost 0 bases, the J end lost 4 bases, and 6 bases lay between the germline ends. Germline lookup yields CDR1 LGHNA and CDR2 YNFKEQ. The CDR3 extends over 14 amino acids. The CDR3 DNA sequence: TGTGCCAGCAGCCAAGAGGCGCGCACCGGGGAGCTGTTTTTT. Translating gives CASSQEARTGELFF.

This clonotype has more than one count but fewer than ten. The CDR3 sequence: CASSRTTSGSLMTDTQYF. CDR3 nucleotides: TGTGCCAGCAGCCGAACGACTAGCGGGAGCTTAATGACAGATACGCAGTATTTT. The rearrangement joins TRBV3-1 to TRBJ2-3; TRBD2 matches at 12 bases. CDR1 LGHDT and CDR2 YNNKEL come from the germline V gene (reference sequence). V was clipped by 4 bases and J by 3 bases; unmatched bases: 11. The CDR3 has 18 residues.

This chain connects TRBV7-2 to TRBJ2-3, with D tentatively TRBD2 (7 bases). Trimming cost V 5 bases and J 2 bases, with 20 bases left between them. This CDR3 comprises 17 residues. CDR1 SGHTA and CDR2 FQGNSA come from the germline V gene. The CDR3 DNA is TGTGCCAGCAGCCGCCGGGGAGGGGGGAAATACACAGATACGCAGTATTTT. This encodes CASSRRGGGKYTDTQYF.

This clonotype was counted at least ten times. CDR3 loop: CASSSDVSSYNEQFF. For the CDR3, the DNA is TGTGCCAGCAGCTCGGACGTAAGCTCCTACAATGAGCAGTTCTTC. This sequence joins TRBV7-3 and TRBJ2-1; no clear D gene. Trimming left V 4 bases short and J 0 bases short, with 10 bases between. Germline CDR1 reads SGHTA; CDR2 reads FQGTGA. The CDR3 sequence is 15 residues long. Filled out from reference TRBV7-3 and TRBJ2-1, the complete variable domain reads GAGVSQTPSNKVTEKGKYVELRCDPISGHTALYWYRQSLGQGPEFLIYFQGTGAADDSGLPNDRFFAVRPEGSVSTLKIQRTERGDSAVYLCASSSDVSSYNEQFFGPGTRLTVL.

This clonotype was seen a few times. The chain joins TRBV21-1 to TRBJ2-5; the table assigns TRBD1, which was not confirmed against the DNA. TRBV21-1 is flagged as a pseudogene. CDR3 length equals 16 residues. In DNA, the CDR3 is TGTGCCAGCCGAACCGGGACAGGGTCATACCAAGAGACCCAGTACTTC. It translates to CASRTGTGSYQETQYF.

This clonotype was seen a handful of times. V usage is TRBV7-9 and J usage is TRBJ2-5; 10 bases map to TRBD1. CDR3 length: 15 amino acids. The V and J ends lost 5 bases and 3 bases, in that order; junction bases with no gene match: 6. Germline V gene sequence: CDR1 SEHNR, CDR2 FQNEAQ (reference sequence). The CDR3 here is CASSRGQGVKETQYF. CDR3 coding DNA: TGTGCCAGCAGCCGCGGACAGGGGGTGAAAGAGACCCAGTACTTC. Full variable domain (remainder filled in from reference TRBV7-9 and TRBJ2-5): DTGVSQNPRHKITKRGQNVTFRCDPISEHNRLYWYRQTLGQGPEFLTYFQNEAQLEKSRLLSDRFSAERPKGSFSTLEIQRTEQGDSAMYLCASSRGQGVKETQYFGPGTRLLVL.

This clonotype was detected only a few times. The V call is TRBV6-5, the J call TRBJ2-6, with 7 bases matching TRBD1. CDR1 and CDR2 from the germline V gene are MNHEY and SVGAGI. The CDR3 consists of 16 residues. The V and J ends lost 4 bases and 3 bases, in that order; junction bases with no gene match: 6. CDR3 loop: CASSFYRGGGANVLTF. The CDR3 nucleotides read TGTGCCAGCAGTTTTTACAGGGGTGGTGGGGCCAACGTCCTGACTTTC.